Listed here are 10 T cell receptor beta chains from one sample, sequenced in a study of cytomegalovirus exposure and HLA in healthy donors. PCR used 60 Vbeta primers and 13 Jbeta primers. Repertoires were generated with immunoSEQ multiplex PCR, while TCRdb's copy carries only in-frame clones and drops some. The sample has 85,000 to 130,000 clones, roughly a tenth seen once. Sequenced input: PBMCs. These receptors came from a man aged 40-49 years in good health and CMV-seropositive.

This clone was detected only a few times. The chain has TRBV7-6 and TRBJ2-5; 9 bases are a match to TRBD2. The CDR3 is 13 residues long. V shed 4 bases, J shed 5 bases, and the junction held 2 bases outside the gene matches. Germline lookup yields CDR1 SGHVS and CDR2 FNYEAQ. CDR3 DNA sequence: TGTGCCAGCAGCTCCAGCGGGAGGGAGACCCAGTACTTC. This sequence encodes CASSSSGRETQYF.

Only a few counts were recorded for this clone. The chain links TRBV12-2 to TRBJ1-1; the tabulated D call, TRBD1, remains unverified against the DNA. TRBV12-2 is a documented pseudogene. CDR3 length: 14 residues. In DNA form, the CDR3 reads TGTGCAAGTCGCTTAGGGGACAGCTACACTGAAGCTTTCTTT. As protein: CASRLGDSYTEAFF.

The table lists this clone with a few counts. This sequence joins TRBV5-1 and TRBJ2-1; maybe TRBD2 (5 bases). CDR3 length: 14 residues. Trimming took off 4 bases at V and 5 bases at J, with 13 bases between the two ends. The germline V gene encodes CDR1 SGHRS and CDR2 YFSETQ. The CDR3 DNA is TGCGCCAGCAGCAATTTCGACTACAACAATGAGCAGTTCTTC. This sequence encodes CASSNFDYNNEQFF.

A few counts support this clone. The chain uses TRBV29-1 and TRBJ1-5; D unresolved. CDR1 is SQVTM and CDR2 is ANQGSEA in the germline V gene. This CDR3 spans 13 amino acids. Trimming stripped 7 bases from V and 0 bases from J, with 10 bases between. CDR3 residues: CSAADNSNQPQHF. In DNA form, the CDR3 reads TGCAGCGCGGCCGACAATAGCAATCAGCCCCAGCATTTT.

This clone came up a few times. The chain employs TRBV28 and TRBJ1-4; the D is unclear. Germline V gene sequence: CDR1 MDHEN, CDR2 SYDVKM. V lost 9 bases and J lost 4, with 18 bases in between. This CDR3 comprises 15 residues. The CDR3: CASSRGGPINEKLFF. The CDR3 DNA reads TGTGCCAGTTCGCGTGGTGGGCCGATTAATGAAAAACTGTTTTTT.

The chain joins TRBV27 to TRBJ2-5, with 10 bases lining up with TRBD2. This CDR3 is built from 17 residues. The V gene end was trimmed by 5 bases and the J gene end by 5 bases; junction bases not matched to a gene: 14. The germline V gene encodes CDR1 MNHEY and CDR2 SMNVEV (reference sequence). CDR3: CASSPAGGSVVAETQYF. For the CDR3, the DNA is TGTGCCAGCAGTCCAGCGGGAGGGTCCGTTGTTGCGGAGACCCAGTACTTC.

The chain carries TRBV4-1 and TRBJ2-5; the D is unclear. With 2 bases removed from V and 0 bases from J, the gap between germline ends came to 10 bases. The CDR3 has 15 residues. The germline V gene encodes CDR1 MGHRA and CDR2 YSYEKL. The CDR3 protein is CASSQNTLYQETQYF. The CDR3 DNA follows: TGCGCCAGCAGCCAAAATACATTGTACCAAGAGACCCAGTACTTC.

This clone was picked up a small number of times. The J gene is TRBJ2-5, the V gene TRBV12-1; TRBD2 reflects the table's D call only, with no check against the DNA. TRBV12-1 is given as a pseudogene. There are 15 residues in the CDR3. In DNA form, the CDR3 reads TGTGCCAGCAGCTTTGCATTTCAGCGGGTGGAGACCCAGTACTTC. It codes for CASSFAFQRVETQYF.

The rearrangement joins TRBV11-1 to TRBJ2-1; weak D call: TRBD2 (5 bases). The CDR3 is made up of 13 amino acids. With 11 bases removed from V and 9 bases from J, the gap between germline ends came to 20 bases. Germline CDR1 is SGHAT and CDR2 is FQDESV (reference sequence). The CDR3 reads CAGGDLLGSEQFF. The CDR3 nucleotides are TGTGCCGGCGGTGACTTACTAGGCAGTGAGCAGTTCTTC.

The chain has TRBV2 and TRBJ2-2; the D gene is possibly TRBD1 (5 bases). The CDR3 sequence is 12 residues long. V lost 4 bases and J 9 bases, leaving 9 bases between the germline ends. Germline CDR1 reads SNHLY; CDR2 reads FYNNEI. Here the CDR3 reads CASSAGHRELFF. The CDR3 nucleotides are TGTGCCAGCAGTGCCGGACACCGGGAGCTGTTTTTT.